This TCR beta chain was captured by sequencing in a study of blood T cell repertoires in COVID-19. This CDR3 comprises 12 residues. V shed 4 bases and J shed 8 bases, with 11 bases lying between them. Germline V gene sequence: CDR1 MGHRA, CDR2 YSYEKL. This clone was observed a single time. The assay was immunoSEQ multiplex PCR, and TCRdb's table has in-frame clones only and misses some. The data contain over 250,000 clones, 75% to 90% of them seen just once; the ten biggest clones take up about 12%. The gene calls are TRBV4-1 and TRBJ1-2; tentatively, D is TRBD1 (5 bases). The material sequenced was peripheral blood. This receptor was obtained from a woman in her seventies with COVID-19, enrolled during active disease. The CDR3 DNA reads TGCGCCAGCAGCCCCACAGGAGGGGGCTACACCTTC. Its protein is CASSPTGGGYTF.